The T cell receptor beta chain under discussion was sequenced for a study of T-cell memory formation after mild COVID-19. TCRdb redid the calling of the 5' RACE reads with MiXCR, one entry per CDR3 protein. The sample consists of about 560,000 distinct CDR3 sequences, 20% to 25% of them appearing once. CDR1 is SGHRS, CDR2 YFSETQ, per germline. This CDR3 region has 11 residues. V lost 10 bases and J lost 6, with 12 bases in between. This clonotype was sampled from an adult woman who had mild COVID-19 (a few samples of this study predate the infection). Cell type and time point are not known. This sequence joins TRBV5-1 and TRBJ2-3; no clear D gene. Specimen: PBMCs or a T cell subset sorted from them (not recorded which). CDR3 sequence (DNA): TGCGCCTGCCGGCTCATGGATACGCAGTATTTT. It is translated as CACRLMDTQYF.